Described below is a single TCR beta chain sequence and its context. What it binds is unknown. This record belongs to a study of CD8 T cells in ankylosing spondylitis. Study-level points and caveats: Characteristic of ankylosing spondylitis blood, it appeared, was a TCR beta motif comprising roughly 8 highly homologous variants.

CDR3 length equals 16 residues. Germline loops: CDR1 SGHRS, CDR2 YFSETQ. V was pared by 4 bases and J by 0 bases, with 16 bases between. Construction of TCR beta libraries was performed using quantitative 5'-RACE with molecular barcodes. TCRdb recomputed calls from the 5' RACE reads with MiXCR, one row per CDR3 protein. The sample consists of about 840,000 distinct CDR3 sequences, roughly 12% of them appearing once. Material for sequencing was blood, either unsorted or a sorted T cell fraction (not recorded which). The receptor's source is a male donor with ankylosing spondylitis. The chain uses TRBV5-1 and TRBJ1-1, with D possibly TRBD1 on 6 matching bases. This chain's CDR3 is CASSLREQGLNTEAFF. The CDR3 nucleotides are TGCGCCAGCAGCCTGAGGGAGCAGGGGCTGAACACTGAAGCTTTCTTT.